This TCR beta chain was sequenced during a study of shared clonotypes between healthy human individuals (dated by TCRdb to 2019 to 2021). Regarding the research as a whole: The cohort included a few men and a couple of women between 18 and 49 years of age. For each donor, CD4 naive and CD4 memory were each given three plates, CD8 naive was given two plates, and CD8 memory was given one plate. To estimate repertoire size and how much clonotype sharing occurs between individuals, the study deeply sequenced the blood TCR repertoires of five healthy adults. Libraries were prepared and TCR repertoires were sequenced by different laboratories using diverse techniques, in order to increase sequencing depth and limit assay-specific biases. Leukapheresis yielded between about 0.9 and 8.9 billion PBMCs per donor.

The donors were healthy, HIV-negative adults who had no recently reported acute infections or vaccinations. Every donor was a Caucasian adult residing in Nashville, Tennessee, USA. CD4+ T cells were enriched by magnetic negative selection; naive cells were then positively selected on CD45RA, and the negative fraction formed the memory subset. After blood collection by leukapheresis, PBMCs were isolated using Ficoll-Histopaque density gradient centrifugation and then cryopreserved in the vapor phase of liquid nitrogen. Analytical flow cytometry was used to check the purity and quantity of each magnetically sorted T cell population. Genomic DNA was isolated from each sorted fraction and quantified by UV absorbance on a Nanodrop 2000c. Concerning this clone itself: It has no known antigen specificity. No qualities accompany the bases; no much larger clone lies one base away.

Study-wide conclusions, independent of this receptor: The small number of donors limited the genetic and exposure-history diversity represented. Pairwise subsampling led to the expectation that sequencing depth would affect the degree of clonotype sharing among donors. Sharing across several donors was observed for 4.5% to 6.5% of naive CD4, less than 4% of naive CD8, 2% to 2.5% of memory CD4, and around 0.4% of memory CD8 clonotypes. Rarefaction of sorted-subset datasets indicated incomplete sequencing despite the large sequencing depth. Sampling was restricted to blood, and TCR repertoires in tissues likely differ from the TCR repertoires found in blood. Estimated clonotype richness was generally larger for naive than for memory subsets. Higher generation probabilities were observed for clonotypes shared by all four sorted-subset donors than for non-shared clonotypes.

TCR CDR3 regions were amplified from genomic DNA by multiplex PCR using the deep immunoSEQ assay. For each cell subset, the extracted genomic DNA was distributed evenly across all wells of several immunoSEQ 96-well plates, and each plate served as one replicate. For sorted subsets, roughly 200 ng of genomic DNA, equivalent to 30,000 or so T cell genomes, went into each replicate PCR. Purified libraries were measured with a Qubit 3.0 fluorometer, size-checked on a Bioanalyzer 2100, and measured again with the KAPA Library Quantification kit. Each immunoSEQ 96-well plate was sequenced on its own single-read 150-cycle Illumina NextSeq 550 flow cell. The paper's processing steps were these. The immunoSEQ output contained only junctional sequences without quality scores, so filtering could not match that applied to full-length reads. Sequences were annotated with PyIR, a Python wrapper for IgBLAST v1.9, using IMGT germline references to assign V/J genes and CDR3. Reads were removed for weak V/J assignments (E-value above 1e-6), missing CDR3, stop codons, out-of-frame junctions, or ambiguous translated residues. A V3J clonotype was defined by an identical inferred V gene, J gene, and CDR3 amino acid sequence. To compute the percentage overlap between repertoires, the number of shared unique clonotypes was divided by the size of the smaller repertoire. Three approaches were used to assess repertoire richness: RTK rarefaction, the Chao1 estimator, and Recon v2.1 estimates of unobserved clonotypes. For all TCRbeta clonotypes obtained by the gDNA method from four donors, generation probabilities were computed with OLGA. This is the immuneACCESS table as TCRdb keeps it, with only in-frame sequences that have V and J called. A part of the clones is gone; compared with another copy, unresolved V genes explain less than half, and the rest is unexplained. From that table come the V and J calls and clone size; the DNA was used to work out D and trimming. Within this sample are about 2.4 million clones, with under 95% of them counted one time only. Approximately 0.36% of the sample is taken by the ten largest.

This receptor was taken from a man aged 18 to 30 in good health. Some clones in this sample may be carry-over from other donors' samples. Sequences were obtained from naive CD4+ T cells from PBMCs. This specimen's cell subset or site label, per the study, means: CD45RA+ positively selected.

CDR3 protein: CASSSRTSGFTDTQYF. The nucleotides read TGTGCCAGCAGCTCAAGGACTAGCGGTTTCACAGATACGCAGTATTTT. The chain is assembled from TRBV11-2 and TRBJ2-3; the junction holds 10 bases that match TRBD2. In the germline V gene, CDR1 corresponds to SGHAT and CDR2 to FQNNGV. The CDR3 has 16 amino acids, counting the end cysteine and phenylalanine. Only the CDR3 portion is preserved as DNA: 48 bases, with reading frame beginning at the first base. Trimming removed 4 bases from V and 2 bases from J; the gene matches leave 6 bases unexplained.